This T cell receptor (beta chain) originates from a study of identical twins. A single record per CDR3 protein comes from TCRdb applying MiXCR to the 5' RACE reads. This sample carries approximately 470,000 distinct CDR3 sequences, around 14% of them seen once, and the ten largest clones take about 0.52%. This clonotype came up a few times. What it recognizes is unknown. The donors were all healthy and Caucasian. The study's findings and limits: Interpretation of the results relied on cross-sectional statistical analysis and not on following the same donors. Possibly, invariant MAIT and iNKT cells partly confounded zero-insertion analyses. Twins' surplus sharing was weaker for beta out-of-frame sequences.

These data also formed part of another study, on yellow fever vaccine responses in identical twins.

This TCR came from a woman younger than 30 in good health. The specimen sequenced was CD4+ T cells sorted from blood.

In nucleotides, the CDR3 is TGTGCCAGCAGCACCTATACAGGGACTGGAAACACCATATATTTT. It yields the protein CASSTYTGTGNTIYF. V and J are TRBV3-1 and TRBJ1-3, with D tentatively TRBD1 (6 bases). The CDR3 is 15 residues long. Trimming shortened V by 5 bases and J by 2 bases, and 13 bases separated the two germline ends. Germline assignment: CDR1 LGHDT and CDR2 YNNKEL (reference sequence).